This TCR beta chain was recovered during a study of blood T cell repertoires in COVID-19. About the research overall: There were acute and convalescent COVID-19 samples, and they came from the United States, Italy and Spain. In each case, the material was cDNA or gDNA derived from T cells, B-cell-depleted T cells, or PBMCs.

As originally analysed: Estimated nucleated cell counts came from reference gene primer amplification. The data were produced by immunoSEQ multiplex PCR, yet TCRdb's version contains in-frame clones alone and is incomplete. Clonal size and the V and J genes are those of that table, whereas D and trimming came from the DNA. The sample holds more than 250,000 clones, approximately 89% seen once. V gave up 6 bases and J gave up 1 base, with 13 bases separating them. The V gene's germline CDR1 is SGDLS and CDR2 YYNGEE. There are 14 residues in the CDR3. The clonotype was recovered from a woman aged 40 to 50 with acute COVID-19. The chain has TRBV9 and TRBJ1-1, with D unresolved. Sequencing was performed on PBMCs or T cells enriched from blood (not recorded which). The CDR3 loop reads CASNTGWRNTEAFF. The CDR3 bases are TGTGCCAGCAACACTGGGTGGAGGAACACTGAAGCTTTCTTT.